These T cell receptor beta chains were read from a single sample in a study of blood T cell repertoires in COVID-19. Some clones are missing from TCRdb's copy, which holds only in-frame ones; the method was immunoSEQ multiplex PCR. The table lists 55,000 to 85,000 clones, about nine tenths of them singletons. Sequenced sample: peripheral blood. The source of these receptors is a woman between 18 and 30 years old with acute or convalescent COVID-19. Both conserved end residues are part of each CDR3. Fields, in order: clone size, V gene, D gene, J gene, CDR3 DNA, CDR3 protein. A D gene is named only where the DNA matches it firmly. Clone size is not always given. Where it is, it says once, few, many or a class for expanded clones.

NA,TRBV7-2,TRBD1,TRBJ1-2,TGTGCCAGCAGCTCCACCTGGGACAGGGACACCTATGGCTACACCTTC,CASSSTWDRDTYGYTF
NA,TRBV15,NA,TRBJ1-6,TGTGCCACCAGCCCACTGGGGGGGAGAGGGTCACCCCTCCACTTT,CATSPLGGRGSPLHF
once,TRBV19,NA,TRBJ2-3,TGTGCCAGTAGTCAACAGGGGGGGGGCACAGATACGCAGTATTTT,CASSQQGGGTDTQYF
NA,TRBV7-9,TRBD1,TRBJ1-1,TGTGCCAGCAGCAGATCCCCGCAACAGGGGACTGAAGCTTTCTTT,CASSRSPQQGTEAFF
NA,TRBV6-5,NA,TRBJ2-7,TGTGCCAGCAGTTACGGTGTCAGGGGATACGAGCAGTACTTC,CASSYGVRGYEQYF
NA,TRBV7-2,NA,TRBJ1-4,TGTGCCAGCAGCTTAGGGGCAGGCGGGTATGAAAAACTGTTTTTT,CASSLGAGGYEKLFF
NA,TRBV27,TRBD1,TRBJ2-7,TGTGCCAGCAGTTTATCGGGACAGATCTACGAGCAGTACTTC,CASSLSGQIYEQYF
NA,TRBV7-9,NA,TRBJ2-1,TGTGCCAGCAGCTTTAACCCGGGGGACCCCCTAGGGGAGCAGTTCTTC,CASSFNPGDPLGEQFF
NA,TRBV6-5,NA,TRBJ1-5,TGTGCCAGCAGGCCCGGTAATTTCAATCAGCCCCAGCATTTT,CASRPGNFNQPQHF
NA,TRBV5-8,TRBD2,TRBJ2-5,TGTGCCAGCAGCTGGGGCCTAGCGGGGGGGAACGGAGAGACCCAGTACTTC,CASSWGLAGGNGETQYF
once,TRBV30,NA,TRBJ1-2,TGTGCCTGGAGTGCTCCCGGCAGGGTGAGGTACTATGGCTACACCTTC,CAWSAPGRVRYYGYTF
NA,TRBV13,NA,TRBJ1-1,TGTGCCAGCAGCTCCCGGGAGCGGGGCACTGAAGCTTTCTTT,CASSSRERGTEAFF
NA,TRBV7-4,NA,TRBJ1-3,TGTGCCAGCAGCTACGCACTGACTTCATATGGAAACACCATATATTTT,CASSYALTSYGNTIYF
NA,TRBV5-1,NA,TRBJ2-3,TGCGCCAGCAGACCGACAGGATCCGCTTTTGCAGATACGCAGTATTTT,CASRPTGSAFADTQYF
NA,TRBV1,NA,TRBJ2-5,TGCACCAGCAGCCAAGCAGTTCAACAAGAGACCCAGTACTTC,CTSSQAVQQETQYF
NA,TRBV19,NA,TRBJ2-7,TGTGCCAGTAGTATAACAGGTTTCCCCGAGCAGTACTTC,CASSITGFPEQYF
NA,TRBV28,NA,TRBJ2-7,TGTGCCAGCAGTGCCCAGGGACTCCTGAACTCCGAGCAGTACTTC,CASSAQGLLNSEQYF